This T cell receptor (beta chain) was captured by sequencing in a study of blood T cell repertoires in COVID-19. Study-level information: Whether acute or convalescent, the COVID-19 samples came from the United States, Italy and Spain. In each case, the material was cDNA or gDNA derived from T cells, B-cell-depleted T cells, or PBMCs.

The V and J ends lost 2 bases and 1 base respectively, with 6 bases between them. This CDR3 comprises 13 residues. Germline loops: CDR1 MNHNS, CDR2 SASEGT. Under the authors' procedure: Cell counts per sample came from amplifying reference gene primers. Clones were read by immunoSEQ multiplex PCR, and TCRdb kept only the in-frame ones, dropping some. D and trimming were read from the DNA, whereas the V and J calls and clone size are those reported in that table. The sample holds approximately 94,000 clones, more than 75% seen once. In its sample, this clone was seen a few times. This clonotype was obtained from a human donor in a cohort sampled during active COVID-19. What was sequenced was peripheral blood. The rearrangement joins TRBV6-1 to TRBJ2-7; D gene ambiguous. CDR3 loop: CASSEQASYEQYF. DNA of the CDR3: TGTGCCAGCAGTGAACAGGCTTCCTACGAGCAGTACTTC.